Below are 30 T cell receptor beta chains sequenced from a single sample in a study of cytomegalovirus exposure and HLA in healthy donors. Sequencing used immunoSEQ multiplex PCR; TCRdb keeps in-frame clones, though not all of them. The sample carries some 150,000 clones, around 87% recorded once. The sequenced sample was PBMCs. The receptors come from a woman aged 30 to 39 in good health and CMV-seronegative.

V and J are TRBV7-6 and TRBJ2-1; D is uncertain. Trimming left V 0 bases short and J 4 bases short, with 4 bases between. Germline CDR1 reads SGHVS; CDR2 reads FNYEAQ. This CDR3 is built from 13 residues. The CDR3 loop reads CASSLALYNEQFF. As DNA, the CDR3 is TGTGCCAGCAGCTTAGCGTTATACAATGAGCAGTTCTTC.

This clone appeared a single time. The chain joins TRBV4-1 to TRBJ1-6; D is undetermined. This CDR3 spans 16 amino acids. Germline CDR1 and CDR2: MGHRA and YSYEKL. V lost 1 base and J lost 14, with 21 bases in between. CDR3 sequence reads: CASSQVGRGGQFTLHF. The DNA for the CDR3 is TGCGCCAGCAGCCAAGTGGGTCGCGGAGGGCAATTCACCCTCCACTTT.

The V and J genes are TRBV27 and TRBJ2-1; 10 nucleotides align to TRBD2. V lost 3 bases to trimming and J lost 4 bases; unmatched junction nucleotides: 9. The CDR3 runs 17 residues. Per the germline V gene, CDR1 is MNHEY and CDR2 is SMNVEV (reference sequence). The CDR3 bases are TGTGCCAGCAGTTTCAGCGGGGGGGCCTACACGTACAATGAGCAGTTCTTC. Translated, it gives CASSFSGGAYTYNEQFF.

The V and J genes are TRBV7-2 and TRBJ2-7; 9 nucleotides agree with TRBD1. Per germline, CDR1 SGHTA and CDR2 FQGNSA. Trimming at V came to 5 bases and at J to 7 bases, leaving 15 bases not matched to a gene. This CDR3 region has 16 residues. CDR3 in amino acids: CASSQIGTGRQWEQYF. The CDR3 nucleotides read TGTGCCAGCAGCCAAATCGGGACAGGGCGGCAGTGGGAGCAGTACTTC.

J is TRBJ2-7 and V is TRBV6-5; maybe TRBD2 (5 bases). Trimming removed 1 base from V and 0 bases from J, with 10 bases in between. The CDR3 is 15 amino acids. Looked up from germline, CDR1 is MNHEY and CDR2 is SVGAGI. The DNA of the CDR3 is TGTGCCAGCAGTTACTTCGGGGAGAGCTCCTACGAGCAGTACTTC. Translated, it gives CASSYFGESSYEQYF.

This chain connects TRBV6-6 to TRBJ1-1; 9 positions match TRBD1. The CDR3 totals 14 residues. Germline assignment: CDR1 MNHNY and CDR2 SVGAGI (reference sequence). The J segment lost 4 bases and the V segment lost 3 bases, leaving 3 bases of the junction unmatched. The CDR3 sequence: CASSYSGQGTEAFF. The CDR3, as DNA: TGTGCCAGCAGTTATTCGGGACAGGGCACTGAAGCTTTCTTT.

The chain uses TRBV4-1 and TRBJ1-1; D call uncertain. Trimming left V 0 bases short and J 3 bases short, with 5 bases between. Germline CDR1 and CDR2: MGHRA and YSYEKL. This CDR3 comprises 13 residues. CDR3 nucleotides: TGCGCCAGCAGCCAAGAAGAGGACACTGAAGCTTTCTTT. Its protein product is CASSQEEDTEAFF.

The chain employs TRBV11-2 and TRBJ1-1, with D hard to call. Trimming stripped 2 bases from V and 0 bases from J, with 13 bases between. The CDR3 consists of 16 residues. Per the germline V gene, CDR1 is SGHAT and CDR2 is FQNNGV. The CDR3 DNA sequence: TGTGCCAGCAGCTTAAATATAGGAGGGCTGAACACTGAAGCTTTCTTT. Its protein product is CASSLNIGGLNTEAFF.

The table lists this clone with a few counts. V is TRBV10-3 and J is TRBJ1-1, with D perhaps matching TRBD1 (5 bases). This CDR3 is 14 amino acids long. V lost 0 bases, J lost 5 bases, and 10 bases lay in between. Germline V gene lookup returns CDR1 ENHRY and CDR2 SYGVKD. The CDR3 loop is CAISESTGGTEAFF. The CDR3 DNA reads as TGTGCCATCAGTGAGTCGACGGGGGGAACTGAAGCTTTCTTT.

CDR3 loop: CASSGTQEEGYEQYF. The CDR3 nucleotides are TGTGCCAGCAGTGGGACGCAGGAGGAGGGATACGAGCAGTACTTC. The V call is TRBV6-1, the J call TRBJ2-7; maybe TRBD2 (6 bases). The CDR3 contains 15 residues. V lost 4 bases and J lost 4, with 17 bases in between. The germline V gene has CDR1 MNHNS and CDR2 SASEGT.

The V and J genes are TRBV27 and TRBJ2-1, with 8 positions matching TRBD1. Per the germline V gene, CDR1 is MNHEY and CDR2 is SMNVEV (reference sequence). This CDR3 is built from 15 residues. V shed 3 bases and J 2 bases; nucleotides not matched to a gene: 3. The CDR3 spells CASSLPGGAYNEQFF. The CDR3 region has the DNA TGTGCCAGCAGTTTGCCAGGGGGCGCCTACAATGAGCAGTTCTTC.

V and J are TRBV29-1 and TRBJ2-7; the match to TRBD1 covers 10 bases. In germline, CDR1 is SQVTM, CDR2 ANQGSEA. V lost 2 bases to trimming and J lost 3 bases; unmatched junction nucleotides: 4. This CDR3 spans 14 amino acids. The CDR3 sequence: CSVESRTGGYEQYF. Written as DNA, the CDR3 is TGCAGCGTTGAATCGCGGACAGGGGGCTACGAGCAGTACTTC.

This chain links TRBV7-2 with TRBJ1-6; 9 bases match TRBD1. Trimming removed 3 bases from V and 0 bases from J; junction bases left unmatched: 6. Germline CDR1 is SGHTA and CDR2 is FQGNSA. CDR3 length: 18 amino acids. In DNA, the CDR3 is TGTGCCAGCAGCTTCGGACAGGGGCGAAGCTCCTATAATTCACCCCTCCACTTT. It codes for CASSFGQGRSSYNSPLHF.

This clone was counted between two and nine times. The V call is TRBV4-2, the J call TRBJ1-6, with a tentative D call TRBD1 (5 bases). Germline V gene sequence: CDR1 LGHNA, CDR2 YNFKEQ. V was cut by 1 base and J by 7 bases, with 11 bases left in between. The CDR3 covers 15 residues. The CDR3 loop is CASSQVSGGNSPLHF. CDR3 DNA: TGTGCCAGCAGCCAAGTTTCGGGGGGAAATTCACCCCTCCACTTT.

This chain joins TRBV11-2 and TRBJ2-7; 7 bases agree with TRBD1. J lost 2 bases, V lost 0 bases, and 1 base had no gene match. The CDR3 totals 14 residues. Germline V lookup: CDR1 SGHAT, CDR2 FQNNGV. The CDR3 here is CASSLDRGTYEQYF. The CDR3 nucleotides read TGTGCCAGCAGCTTAGACAGGGGGACCTACGAGCAGTACTTC.

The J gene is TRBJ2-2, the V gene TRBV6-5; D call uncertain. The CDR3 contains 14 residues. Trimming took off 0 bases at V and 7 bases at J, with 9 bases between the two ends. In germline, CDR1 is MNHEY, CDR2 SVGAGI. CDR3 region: CASSYSSEDGELFF. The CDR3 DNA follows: TGTGCCAGCAGTTACTCGAGCGAAGACGGGGAGCTGTTTTTT.

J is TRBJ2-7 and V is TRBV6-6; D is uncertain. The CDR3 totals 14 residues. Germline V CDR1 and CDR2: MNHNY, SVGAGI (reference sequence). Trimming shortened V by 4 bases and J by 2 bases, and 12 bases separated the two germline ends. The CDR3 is CASSLTRVTYEQYF. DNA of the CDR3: TGTGCCAGCAGTTTGACCCGGGTAACCTACGAGCAGTACTTC.

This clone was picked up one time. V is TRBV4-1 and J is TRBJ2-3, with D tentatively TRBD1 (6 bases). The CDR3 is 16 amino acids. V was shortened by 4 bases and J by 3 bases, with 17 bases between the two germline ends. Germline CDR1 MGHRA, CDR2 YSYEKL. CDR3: CASSRLQGVGTDTQYF. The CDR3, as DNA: TGCGCCAGCAGCCGTTTACAGGGCGTCGGAACAGATACGCAGTATTTT.

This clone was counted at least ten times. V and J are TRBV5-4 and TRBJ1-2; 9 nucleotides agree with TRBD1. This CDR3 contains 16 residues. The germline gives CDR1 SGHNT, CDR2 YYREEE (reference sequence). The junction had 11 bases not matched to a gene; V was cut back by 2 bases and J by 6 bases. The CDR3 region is CASSFGIGTGRDGYTF. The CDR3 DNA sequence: TGTGCCAGCAGCTTCGGTATAGGGACAGGGAGAGATGGCTACACCTTC.

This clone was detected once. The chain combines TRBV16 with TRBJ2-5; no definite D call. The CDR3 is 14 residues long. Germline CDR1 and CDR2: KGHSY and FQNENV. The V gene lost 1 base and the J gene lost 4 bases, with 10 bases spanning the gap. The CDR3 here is CASSQYQFGETQYF. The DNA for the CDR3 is TGTGCCAGCAGCCAATATCAGTTTGGAGAGACCCAGTACTTC. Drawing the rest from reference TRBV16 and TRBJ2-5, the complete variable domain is GEEVAQTPKHLVRGEGQKAKLYCAPIKGHSYVFWYQQVLKNEFKFLISFQNENVFDETGMPKERFSAKCLPNSPCSLEIQATKLEDSAVYFCASSQYQFGETQYFGPGTRLLVL.

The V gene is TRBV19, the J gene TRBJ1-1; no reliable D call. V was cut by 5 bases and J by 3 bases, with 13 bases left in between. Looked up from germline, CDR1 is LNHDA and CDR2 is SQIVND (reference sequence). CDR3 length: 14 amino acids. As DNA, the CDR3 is TGTGCCAGTAGTTTCTCCGGAGATTACACTGAAGCTTTCTTT. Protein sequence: CASSFSGDYTEAFF.

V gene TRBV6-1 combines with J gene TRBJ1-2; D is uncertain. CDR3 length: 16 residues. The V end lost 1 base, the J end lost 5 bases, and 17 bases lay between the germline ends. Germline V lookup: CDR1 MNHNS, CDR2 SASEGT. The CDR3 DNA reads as TGTGCCAGCAGTGAAGGGGCAAGTCCCTTTCGATATGGCTACACCTTC. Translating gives CASSEGASPFRYGYTF.

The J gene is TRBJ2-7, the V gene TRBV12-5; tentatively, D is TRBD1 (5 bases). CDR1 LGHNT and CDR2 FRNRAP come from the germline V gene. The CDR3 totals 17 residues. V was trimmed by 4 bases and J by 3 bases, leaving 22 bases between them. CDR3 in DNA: TGTGCTAGTGGTTCCGCCTATCCCTTCGGACAAGACTACGAGCAGTACTTC. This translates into CASGSAYPFGQDYEQYF.

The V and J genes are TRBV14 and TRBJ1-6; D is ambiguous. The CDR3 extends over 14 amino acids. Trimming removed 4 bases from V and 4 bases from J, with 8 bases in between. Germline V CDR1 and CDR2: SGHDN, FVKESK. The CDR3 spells CASSRKQYNSPLHF. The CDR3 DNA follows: TGTGCCAGCAGCCGAAAACAGTATAATTCACCCCTCCACTTT.

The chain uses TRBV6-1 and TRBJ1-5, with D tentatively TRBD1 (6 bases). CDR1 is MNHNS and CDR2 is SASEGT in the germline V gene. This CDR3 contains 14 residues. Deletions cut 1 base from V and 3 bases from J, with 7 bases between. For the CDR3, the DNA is TGTGCCAGCAGTGAAGACAGGGACAATCAGCCCCAGCATTTT. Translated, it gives CASSEDRDNQPQHF.

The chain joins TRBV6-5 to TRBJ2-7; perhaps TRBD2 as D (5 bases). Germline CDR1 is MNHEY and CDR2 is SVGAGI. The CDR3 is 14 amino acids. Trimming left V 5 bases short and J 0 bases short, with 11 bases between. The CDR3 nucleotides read TGTGCCAGCAGTCTCAGCGGAGTCTCCTACGAGCAGTACTTC. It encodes CASSLSGVSYEQYF.

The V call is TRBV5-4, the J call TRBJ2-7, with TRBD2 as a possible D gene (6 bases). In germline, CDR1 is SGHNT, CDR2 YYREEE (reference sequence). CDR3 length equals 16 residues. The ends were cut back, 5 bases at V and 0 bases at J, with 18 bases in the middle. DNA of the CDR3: TGTGCCAGCAGGCCGGGACCGCGGGGCAACTCCTACGAGCAGTACTTC. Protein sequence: CASRPGPRGNSYEQYF.

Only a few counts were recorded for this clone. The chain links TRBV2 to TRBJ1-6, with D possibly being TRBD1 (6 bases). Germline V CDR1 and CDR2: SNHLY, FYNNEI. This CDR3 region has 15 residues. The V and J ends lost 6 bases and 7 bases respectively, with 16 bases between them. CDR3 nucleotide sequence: TGTGCCAGCAGCCCCCCTCCGGACAGAAATTCACCCCTCCACTTT. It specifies CASSPPPDRNSPLHF.

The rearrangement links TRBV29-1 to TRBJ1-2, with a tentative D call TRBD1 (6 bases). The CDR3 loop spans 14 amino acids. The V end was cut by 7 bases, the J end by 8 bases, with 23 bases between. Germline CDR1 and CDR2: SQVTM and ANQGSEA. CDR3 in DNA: TGCAGCGCCCGGGTCGCGCGACAGGAACCCGGCTACACCTTC. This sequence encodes CSARVARQEPGYTF.

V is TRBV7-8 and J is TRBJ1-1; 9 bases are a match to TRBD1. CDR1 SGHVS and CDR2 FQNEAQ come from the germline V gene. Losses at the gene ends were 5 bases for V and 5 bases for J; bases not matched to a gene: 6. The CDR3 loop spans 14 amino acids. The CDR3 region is CASSPDDRGTEAFF. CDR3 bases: TGTGCCAGCAGCCCCGATGACAGGGGGACTGAAGCTTTCTTT. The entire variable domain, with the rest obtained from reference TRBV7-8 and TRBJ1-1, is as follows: GAGVSQSPRYKVAKRGQDVALRCDPISGHVSLFWYQQALGQGPEFLTYFQNEAQLDKSGLPSDRFFAERPEGSVSTLKIQRTQQEDSAVYLCASSPDDRGTEAFFGQGTRLTVV.